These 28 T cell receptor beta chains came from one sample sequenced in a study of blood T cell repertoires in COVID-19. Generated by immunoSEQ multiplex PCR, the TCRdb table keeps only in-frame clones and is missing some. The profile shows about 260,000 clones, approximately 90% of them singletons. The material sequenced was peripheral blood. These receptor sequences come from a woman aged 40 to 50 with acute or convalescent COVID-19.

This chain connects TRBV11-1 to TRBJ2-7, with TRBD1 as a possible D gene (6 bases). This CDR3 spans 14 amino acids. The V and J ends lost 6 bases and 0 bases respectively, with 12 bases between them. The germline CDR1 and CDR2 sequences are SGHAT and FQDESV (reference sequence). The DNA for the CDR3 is TGTGCCAGCAGTTACAGGGTAGGCTCCTACGAGCAGTACGTC. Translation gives CASSYRVGSYEQYV.

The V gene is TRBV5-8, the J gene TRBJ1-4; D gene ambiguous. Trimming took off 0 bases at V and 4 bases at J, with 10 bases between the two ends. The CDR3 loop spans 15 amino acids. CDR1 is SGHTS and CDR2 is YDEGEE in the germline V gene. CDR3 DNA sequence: TGTGCCAGCAGCTTGGGGGCCAGAGATAATGAAAAACTGTTTTTT. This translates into CASSLGARDNEKLFF.

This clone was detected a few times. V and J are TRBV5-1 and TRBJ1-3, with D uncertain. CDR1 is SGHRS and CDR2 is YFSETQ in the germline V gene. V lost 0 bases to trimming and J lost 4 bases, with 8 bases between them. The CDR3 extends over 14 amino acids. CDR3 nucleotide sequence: TGCGCCAGCAGCTTGGAACTCGCGGGAAACACCATATATTTT. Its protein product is CASSLELAGNTIYF. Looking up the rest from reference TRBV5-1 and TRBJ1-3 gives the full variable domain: KAGVTQTPRYLIKTRGQQVTLSCSPISGHRSVSWYQQTPGQGLQFLFEYFSETQRNKGNFPGRFSGRQFSNSRSEMNVSTLELGDSALYLCASSLELAGNTIYFGEGSWLTVV.

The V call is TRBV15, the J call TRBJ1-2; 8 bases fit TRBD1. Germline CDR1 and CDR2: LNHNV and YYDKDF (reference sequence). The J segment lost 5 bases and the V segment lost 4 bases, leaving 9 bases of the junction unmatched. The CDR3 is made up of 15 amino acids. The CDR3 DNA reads TGTGCCACCAGCATCGGGTCAGGGGGCCTATATGGCTACACCTTC. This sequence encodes CATSIGSGGLYGYTF. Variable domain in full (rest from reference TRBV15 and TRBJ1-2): DAMVIQNPRYQVTQFGKPVTLSCSQTLNHNVMYWYQQKSSQAPKLLFHYYDKDFNNEADTPDNFQSRRPNTSFCFLDIRSPGLGDTAMYLCATSIGSGGLYGYTFGSGTRLTVV.

CDR3 protein: CASSYSSGRGNTIYF. The CDR3 nucleotides read TGTGCCAGCAGTTACTCCTCAGGGCGTGGAAACACCATATATTTT. The chain employs TRBV6-5 and TRBJ1-3; maybe TRBD1 (5 bases). The CDR3 consists of 15 residues. V lost 0 bases, J lost 3 bases, and 9 bases lay in between. Germline values: CDR1 MNHEY, CDR2 SVGAGI.

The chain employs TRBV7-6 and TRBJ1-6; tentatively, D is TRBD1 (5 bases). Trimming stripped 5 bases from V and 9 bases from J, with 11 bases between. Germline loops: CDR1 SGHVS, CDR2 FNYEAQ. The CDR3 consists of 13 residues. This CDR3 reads CASSVGGSSPLHF. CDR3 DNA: TGTGCCAGCAGCGTTGGGGGGAGTTCACCCCTCCACTTT.

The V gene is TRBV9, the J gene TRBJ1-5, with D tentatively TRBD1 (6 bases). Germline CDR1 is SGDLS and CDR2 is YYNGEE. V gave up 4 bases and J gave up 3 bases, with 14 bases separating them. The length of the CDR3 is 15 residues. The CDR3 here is CASSIGGGPNQPQHF. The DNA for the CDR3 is TGTGCCAGCAGCATAGGGGGGGGGCCCAATCAGCCCCAGCATTTT.

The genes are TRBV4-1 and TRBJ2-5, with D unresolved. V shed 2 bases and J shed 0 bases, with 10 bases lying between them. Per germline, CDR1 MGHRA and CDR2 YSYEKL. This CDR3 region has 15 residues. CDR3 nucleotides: TGCGCCAGCAGCCAATCCAGGAAGTACCAAGAGACCCAGTACTTC. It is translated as CASSQSRKYQETQYF.

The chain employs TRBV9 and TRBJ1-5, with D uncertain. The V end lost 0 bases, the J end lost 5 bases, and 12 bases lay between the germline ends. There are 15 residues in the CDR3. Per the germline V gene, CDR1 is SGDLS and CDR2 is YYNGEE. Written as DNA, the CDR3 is TGTGCCAGCAGCGTAGCCCCGTTCGGGGATCAGCCCCAGCATTTT. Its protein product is CASSVAPFGDQPQHF.

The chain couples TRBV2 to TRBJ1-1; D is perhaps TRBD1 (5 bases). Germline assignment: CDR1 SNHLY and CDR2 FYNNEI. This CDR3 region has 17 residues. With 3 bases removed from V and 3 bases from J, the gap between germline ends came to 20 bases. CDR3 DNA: TGTGCCAGCAGTGACGCCGCGACGGGGGTGGGCTACACTGAAGCTTTCTTT. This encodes CASSDAATGVGYTEAFF.

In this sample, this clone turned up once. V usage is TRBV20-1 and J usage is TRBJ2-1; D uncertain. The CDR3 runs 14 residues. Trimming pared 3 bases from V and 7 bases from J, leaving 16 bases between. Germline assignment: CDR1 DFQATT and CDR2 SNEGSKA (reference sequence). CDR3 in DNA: TGCAGTGCTAGTCGACGGGTGGCTAGGAATGAGCAGTTCTTC. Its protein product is CSASRRVARNEQFF.

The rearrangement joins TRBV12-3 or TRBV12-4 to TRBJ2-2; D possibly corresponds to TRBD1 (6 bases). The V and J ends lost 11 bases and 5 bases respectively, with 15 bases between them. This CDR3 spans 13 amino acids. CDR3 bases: TGTGCCTCCAGAGGACAGTCTACCGGGGAGCTGTTTTTT. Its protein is CASRGQSTGELFF.

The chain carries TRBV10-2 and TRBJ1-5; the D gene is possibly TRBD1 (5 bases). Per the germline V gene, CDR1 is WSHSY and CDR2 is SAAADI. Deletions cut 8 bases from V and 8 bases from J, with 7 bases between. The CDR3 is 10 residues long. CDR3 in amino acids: CASGREPQHF. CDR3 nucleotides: TGCGCCAGCGGCAGGGAGCCCCAGCATTTT.

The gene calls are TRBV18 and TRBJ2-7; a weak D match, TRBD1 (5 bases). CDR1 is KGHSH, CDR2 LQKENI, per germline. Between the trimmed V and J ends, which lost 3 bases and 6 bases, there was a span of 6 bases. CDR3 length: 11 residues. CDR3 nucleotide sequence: TGTGCCAGCTCACCGGGGCTCGAGCAGTACGTC. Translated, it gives CASSPGLEQYV.

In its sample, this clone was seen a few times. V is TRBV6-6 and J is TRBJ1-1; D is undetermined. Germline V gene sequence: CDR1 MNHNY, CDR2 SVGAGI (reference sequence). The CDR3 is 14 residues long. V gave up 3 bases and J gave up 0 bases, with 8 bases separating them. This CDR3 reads CASSYGQVNTEAFF. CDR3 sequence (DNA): TGTGCCAGCAGTTATGGGCAGGTGAACACTGAAGCTTTCTTT.

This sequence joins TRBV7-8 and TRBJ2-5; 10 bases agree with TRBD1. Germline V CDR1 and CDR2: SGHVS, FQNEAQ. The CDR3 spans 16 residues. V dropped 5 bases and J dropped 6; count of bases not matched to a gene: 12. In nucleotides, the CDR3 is TGTGCCAGCAGCGAACGACAGGGGGCATTCGAAAAGACCCAGTACTTC. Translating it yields CASSERQGAFEKTQYF. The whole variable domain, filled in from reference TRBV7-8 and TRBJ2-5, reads GAGVSQSPRYKVAKRGQDVALRCDPISGHVSLFWYQQALGQGPEFLTYFQNEAQLDKSGLPSDRFFAERPEGSVSTLKIQRTQQEDSAVYLCASSERQGAFEKTQYFGPGTRLLVL.

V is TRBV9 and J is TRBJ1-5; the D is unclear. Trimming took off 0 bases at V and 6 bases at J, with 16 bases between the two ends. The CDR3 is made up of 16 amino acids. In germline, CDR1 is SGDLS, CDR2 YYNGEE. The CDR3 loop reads CASSVGYAAGGQPQHF. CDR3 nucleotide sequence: TGTGCCAGCAGCGTAGGTTATGCCGCGGGAGGTCAGCCCCAGCATTTT.

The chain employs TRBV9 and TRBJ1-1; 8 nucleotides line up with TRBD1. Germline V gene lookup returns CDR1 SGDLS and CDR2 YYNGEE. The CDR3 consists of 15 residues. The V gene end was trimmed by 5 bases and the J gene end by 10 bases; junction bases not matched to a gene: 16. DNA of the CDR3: TGTGCCAGCAGACCTCCCGGGACAGGTATTTTACGAGCTTTCTTT. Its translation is CASRPPGTGILRAFF.

For the CDR3, the DNA is TGTGCCAGCAGCCAAGGAGGGAAAACTGGAAACACCATATATTTT. Protein product: CASSQGGKTGNTIYF. This rearrangement joins TRBV3-1 (or the pseudogene TRBV3-2) to TRBJ1-3; no reliable D call. CDR3 length equals 15 residues. The germline V gene encodes CDR1 LGHDT and CDR2 YNNKEL (reference sequence). Deletions cut 1 base from V and 2 bases from J, with 9 bases between.

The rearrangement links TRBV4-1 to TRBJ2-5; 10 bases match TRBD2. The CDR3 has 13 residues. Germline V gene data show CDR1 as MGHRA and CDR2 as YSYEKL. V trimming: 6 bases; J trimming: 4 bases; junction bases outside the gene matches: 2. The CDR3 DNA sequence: TGCGCCAGCAGTCTAGCGGGGGTAGAGACCCAGTACTTC. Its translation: CASSLAGVETQYF.

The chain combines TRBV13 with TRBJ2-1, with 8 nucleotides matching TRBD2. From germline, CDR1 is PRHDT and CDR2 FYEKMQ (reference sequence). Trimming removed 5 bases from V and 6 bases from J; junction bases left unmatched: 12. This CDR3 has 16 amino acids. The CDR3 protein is CASSLPTRGGSNEQFF. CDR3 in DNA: TGTGCCAGCAGCCTCCCTACCCGGGGGGGCAGCAATGAGCAGTTCTTC.

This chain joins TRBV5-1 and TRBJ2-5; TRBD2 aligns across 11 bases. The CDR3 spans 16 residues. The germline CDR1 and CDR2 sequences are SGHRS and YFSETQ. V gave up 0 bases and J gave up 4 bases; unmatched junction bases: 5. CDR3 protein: CASSLGSSGGAETQYF. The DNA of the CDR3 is TGCGCCAGCAGCTTGGGTAGTAGCGGGGGGGCAGAGACCCAGTACTTC.

CDR3 amino acids: CASSLSTGGPQETQYF. CDR3 sequence (DNA): TGCGCCAGCAGCTTGTCAACAGGGGGCCCTCAAGAGACCCAGTACTTC. The chain couples TRBV5-1 to TRBJ2-5; TRBD1 aligns across 9 bases. The CDR3 has 16 residues. Germline CDR1 is SGHRS and CDR2 is YFSETQ. Trimming cost V 1 base and J 2 bases; bases outside gene matches: 6.

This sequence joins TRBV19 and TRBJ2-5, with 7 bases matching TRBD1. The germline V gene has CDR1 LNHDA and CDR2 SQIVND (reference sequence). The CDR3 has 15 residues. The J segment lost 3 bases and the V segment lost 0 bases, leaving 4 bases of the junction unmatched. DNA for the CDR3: TGTGCCAGTAGTATAGACCGGGACAGTGAAGAGACCCAGTACTTC. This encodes CASSIDRDSEETQYF.

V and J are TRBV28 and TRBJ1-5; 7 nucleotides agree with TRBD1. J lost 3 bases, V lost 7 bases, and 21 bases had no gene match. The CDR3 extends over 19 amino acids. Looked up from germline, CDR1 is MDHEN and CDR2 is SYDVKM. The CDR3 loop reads CASILSRGAGWTINQPQHF. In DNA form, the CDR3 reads TGTGCCAGCATTCTTAGCAGGGGGGCTGGGTGGACAATCAATCAGCCCCAGCATTTT.

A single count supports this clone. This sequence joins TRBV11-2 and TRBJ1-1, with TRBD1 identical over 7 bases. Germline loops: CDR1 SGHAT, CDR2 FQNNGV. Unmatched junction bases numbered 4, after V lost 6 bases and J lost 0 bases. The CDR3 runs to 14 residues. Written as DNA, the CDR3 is TGTGCCAGCAGTTTAACAGGGGTGAACACTGAAGCTTTCTTT. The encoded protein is CASSLTGVNTEAFF.

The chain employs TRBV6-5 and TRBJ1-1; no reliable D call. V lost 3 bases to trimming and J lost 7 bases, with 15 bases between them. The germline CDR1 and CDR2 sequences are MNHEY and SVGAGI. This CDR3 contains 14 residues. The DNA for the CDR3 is TGTGCCAGCAGTTATGGCGGGGTCGGTATTGAAGCTTTCTTT. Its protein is CASSYGGVGIEAFF.

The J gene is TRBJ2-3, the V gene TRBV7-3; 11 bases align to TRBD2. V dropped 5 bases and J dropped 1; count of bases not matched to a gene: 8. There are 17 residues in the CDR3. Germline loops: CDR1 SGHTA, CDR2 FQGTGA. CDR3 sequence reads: CASSLRGSGGGTDTQYF. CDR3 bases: TGTGCCAGCAGCCTACGCGGTAGCGGGGGGGGCACAGATACGCAGTATTTT.